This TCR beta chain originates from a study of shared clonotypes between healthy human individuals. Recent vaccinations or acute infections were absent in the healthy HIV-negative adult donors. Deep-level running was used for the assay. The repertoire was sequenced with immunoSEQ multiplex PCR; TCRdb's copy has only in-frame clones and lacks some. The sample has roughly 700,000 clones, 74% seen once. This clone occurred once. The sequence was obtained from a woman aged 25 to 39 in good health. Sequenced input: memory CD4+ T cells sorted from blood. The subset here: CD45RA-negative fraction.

The CDR3 DNA reads as TGTGCCAGCAGTTTCGTGGCTGGAGCCTACGAGCAGTACTTC. This gives the protein CASSFVAGAYEQYF. The chain uses TRBV28 and TRBJ2-7; D is undetermined. The germline V gene encodes CDR1 MDHEN and CDR2 SYDVKM. Deletions cut 3 bases from V and 2 bases from J, with 11 bases between. The CDR3 extends over 14 amino acids.